The next 22 T cell receptor beta chains were all read from a single sample in a study of T cells in Graves' hyperthyroidism and ophthalmopathy. Amplified TCR beta CDR3 regions derived from RNA transcripts. The HTBI primer set drove a first-round RT-PCR of the TCR CDR3. TCRdb reprocessed the multiplex PCR reads with MiXCR, giving one entry per CDR3 protein. Altogether fewer than 650,000 distinct CDR3 sequences are present, 14% to 15% being singletons, with the ten largest covering around 4.5%. Sequencing was carried out using blood. The receptor set was obtained from a woman aged 40 to 55 with Graves' ophthalmopathy.

There are many counts of this clonotype. The junction departs from germline at one end; a sequencing error may be responsible. The CDR3 nucleotides are TGCGCCAGTGAAGGACAGCAGAACACTGAAGCTTTCTTT. Its translation: CASEGQQNTEAFF. The chain carries TRBV19 and TRBJ1-1, with TRBD1 as a possible D gene (6 bases). Germline V lookup: CDR1 LNHDA, CDR2 SQIVND (reference sequence). The CDR3 covers 13 residues.

This clonotype was counted at least ten times. The rearrangement uses TRBV29-1 and TRBJ2-7; TRBD1 is a possible D gene (6 bases). V dropped 6 bases and J dropped 2 bases, with 14 bases sitting between them. The CDR3 is 13 residues long. Germline-derived CDR1 and CDR2 are SQVTM and ANQGSEA. The CDR3 sequence: CSVKRTAAYEQYF. The CDR3 region has the DNA TGCAGCGTGAAGAGGACAGCTGCCTACGAGCAGTACTTC.

The V and J genes are TRBV3-1 and TRBJ2-7; no reliable D call. CDR3 length equals 14 residues. Germline V lookup: CDR1 LGHDT, CDR2 YNNKEL (reference sequence). V dropped 0 bases and J dropped 2 bases, with 8 bases sitting between them. The CDR3, as DNA: TGTGCCAGCAGCCAAGAACCCTTGACCTACGAGCAGTACTTC. Translation gives CASSQEPLTYEQYF.

This clonotype occurred many times. The V and J genes are TRBV6-5 and TRBJ1-2; 11 positions match TRBD1. This CDR3 is built from 15 residues. Germline V gene sequence: CDR1 MNHEY, CDR2 SVGAGI. V shed 4 bases and J 2 bases; nucleotides not matched to a gene: 3. The CDR3 here is CASSWGQGGNYGYTF. The CDR3 DNA sequence: TGTGCCAGCAGTTGGGGACAGGGGGGCAACTATGGCTACACCTTC.

This clonotype was detected ten times or more. The chain links TRBV10-3 to TRBJ2-7; 9 bases align to TRBD1. The CDR3 loop spans 15 amino acids. The germline CDR1 and CDR2 sequences are ENHRY and SYGVKD. Trimming removed 6 bases from V and 5 bases from J; junction bases left unmatched: 11. The CDR3 DNA sequence: TGTGCCATCAGCTCACCCCGGGACAGGGCTCACGAGCAGTACTTC. Translating it yields CAISSPRDRAHEQYF.

The chain has TRBV9 and TRBJ1-3; D is perhaps TRBD1 (6 bases). The germline V gene encodes CDR1 SGDLS and CDR2 YYNGEE. Trimming shortened V by 0 bases and J by 3 bases, and 19 bases separated the two germline ends. The CDR3 loop spans 18 amino acids. The CDR3 DNA is TGTGCCAGCAGCGTAGCCATCACTTCCAGGGGAGGTGGAAACACCATATATTTT. Its protein product is CASSVAITSRGGGNTIYF.

The chain recombines TRBV6-1 with TRBJ2-5; 8 nucleotides agree with TRBD2. The V gene end was trimmed by 8 bases and the J gene end by 5 bases; junction bases not matched to a gene: 13. Germline V CDR1 and CDR2: MNHNS, SASEGT. The CDR3 runs to 15 residues. In DNA, the CDR3 is TGTGCCAGCCTGGACAGTGGCGGACTAGCTGAGACCCAGTACTTC. It translates to CASLDSGGLAETQYF.

This clonotype was seen repeatedly, ten times or more. The rearrangement joins TRBV4-1 to TRBJ2-7; no firm D call. Trimming pared 6 bases from V and 1 base from J, leaving 10 bases between. Germline V lookup: CDR1 MGHRA, CDR2 YSYEKL. The CDR3 loop spans 13 amino acids. The CDR3: CASRKVGSYEQYF. CDR3 coding DNA: TGCGCCAGCAGGAAAGTGGGGTCCTACGAGCAGTACTTC.

This clonotype has at least ten counts. V and J are TRBV7-9 and TRBJ1-2; the D is unclear. This CDR3 region has 12 residues. Trimming took off 5 bases at V and 7 bases at J, with 11 bases between the two ends. Per germline, CDR1 SEHNR and CDR2 FQNEAQ (reference sequence). The CDR3 loop reads CASSQASSGYTF. For the CDR3, the DNA is TGTGCCAGCAGCCAGGCGAGTTCTGGCTACACCTTC. Supplemented by reference TRBV7-9 and TRBJ1-2, the full variable domain reads DTGVSQNPRHKITKRGQNVTFRCDPISEHNRLYWYRQTLGQGPEFLTYFQNEAQLEKSRLLSDRFSAERPKGSFSTLEIQRTEQGDSAMYLCASSQASSGYTFGSGTRLTVV.

J is TRBJ2-2 and V is TRBV30; no definite D call. Trimming left V 3 bases short and J 2 bases short, with 4 bases between. CDR3 length: 12 residues. The germline CDR1 and CDR2 sequences are GTSNPN and SVGIG (reference sequence). The CDR3: CAWRGNTGELFF. CDR3 bases: TGTGCCTGGAGGGGAAACACCGGGGAGCTGTTTTTT.

This clonotype was found a few times. Germline and junction disagree at one end, which may indicate a read error. The chain joins TRBV29-1 to TRBJ1-1; TRBD1 might be the D (5 bases). The CDR3 contains 12 residues. Germline CDR1 SQVTM, CDR2 ANQGSEA. DNA for the CDR3: TGCAGCGTCGCAGGGATGAACACTGAAGTTTTCTTT. Its translation: CSVAGMNTEVFF.

This clonotype was recorded at least ten times. The chain carries TRBV28 and TRBJ2-5; possible D gene TRBD1, 6 bases. V was trimmed by 5 bases and J by 4 bases, leaving 11 bases between them. Per the germline V gene, CDR1 is MDHEN and CDR2 is SYDVKM. The CDR3 extends over 13 amino acids. CDR3 nucleotides: TGTGCCAGCAGTCGGGACACCCCAGAGACCCAGTACTTC. Amino acids: CASSRDTPETQYF.

The CDR3 nucleotides read TGTGCCAGCAGTTTTCCCCCGTCCTCCTCCAGGGCGGGAGAGACCCAGTACTTC. Residues: CASSFPPSSSRAGETQYF. The gene calls are TRBV28 and TRBJ2-5; tentatively, D is TRBD1 or TRBD2 (5 bases each). Germline CDR1 is MDHEN and CDR2 is SYDVKM. Trimming cost V 3 bases and J 4 bases, with 24 bases left between them. The CDR3 sequence is 18 residues long.

This clonotype was recorded many times. The CDR3 protein is CASSLRLAVPTGELFF. The CDR3 DNA reads as TGTGCCAGCAGTTTAAGACTAGCGGTACCAACCGGGGAGCTGTTTTTT. The chain is built from TRBV12-3 or TRBV12-4 and TRBJ2-2; 9 nucleotides line up with TRBD2. The junction had 6 bases not matched to a gene; V was cut back by 2 bases and J by 5 bases. The CDR3 extends over 16 amino acids.

This clonotype was seen repeatedly, ten times or more. The chain links TRBV6-1 to TRBJ1-5; D gene ambiguous. Germline lookup yields CDR1 MNHNS and CDR2 SASEGT. The V end lost 1 base, the J end lost 5 bases, and 6 bases lay between the germline ends. The CDR3 totals 13 residues. The CDR3 sequence: CASSEVVHQPQHF. The DNA of the CDR3 is TGTGCCAGCAGTGAAGTTGTCCATCAGCCCCAGCATTTT.

This clonotype was counted at least ten times. The chain recombines TRBV2 with TRBJ1-2; D unresolved. Per germline, CDR1 SNHLY and CDR2 FYNNEI. The CDR3 length is 13 residues. Trimming stripped 4 bases from V and 8 bases from J, with 14 bases between. The CDR3 sequence: CASSAEGSPGYTF. CDR3 nucleotide sequence: TGTGCCAGCAGTGCAGAAGGGTCGCCAGGCTACACCTTC.

The rearrangement joins TRBV27 to TRBJ1-1; D gene ambiguous. CDR3 length equals 14 residues. Trimming removed 6 bases at V and 3 bases at J, with 14 bases between. The germline V gene encodes CDR1 MNHEY and CDR2 SMNVEV (reference sequence). CDR3 DNA: TGTGCCAGCAGCCTAAGTGACGCCCACACTGAAGCTTTCTTT. Protein sequence: CASSLSDAHTEAFF.

In this sample, this clonotype turned up many times. This chain connects TRBV10-2 to TRBJ2-7; tentatively, D is TRBD1 (6 bases). Trimming left V 7 bases short and J 0 bases short, with 16 bases between. The CDR3 totals 15 residues. The germline V gene encodes CDR1 WSHSY and CDR2 SAAADI. The CDR3: CASKGERALSYEQYF. CDR3 nucleotides: TGCGCCAGCAAGGGGGAAAGGGCGCTCTCCTACGAGCAGTACTTC.

In this sample, this clonotype turned up many times. The chain employs TRBV7-9 and TRBJ2-7, with D hard to call. With 5 bases removed from V and 3 bases from J, the gap between germline ends came to 14 bases. The CDR3 sequence is 14 residues long. The germline gives CDR1 SEHNR, CDR2 FQNEAQ (reference sequence). CDR3 nucleotide sequence: TGTGCCAGCAGCCCCCGTGCCAATAACTACGAGCAGTACTTC. This sequence encodes CASSPRANNYEQYF.

This clonotype was seen at least ten times. The genes are TRBV2 and TRBJ1-5; D is unresolved. This CDR3 has 13 amino acids. Trimming pared 6 bases from V and 5 bases from J, leaving 11 bases between. Germline values: CDR1 SNHLY, CDR2 FYNNEI. CDR3 sequence: CASRRLSYQPQHF. The CDR3 coding sequence is TGTGCCAGCAGACGTCTCAGCTATCAGCCCCAGCATTTT. The variable domain in full, with the rest retrieved from reference TRBV2 and TRBJ1-5, is EPEVTQTPSHQVTQMGQEVILRCVPISNHLYFYWYRQILGQKVEFLVSFYNNEISEKSEIFDDQFSVERPDGSNFTLKIRSTKLEDSAMYFCASRRLSYQPQHFGDGTRLSIL.

This clonotype was recorded at least ten times. The chain couples TRBV3-1 to TRBJ2-2; no clear D. The CDR3 totals 14 residues. CDR1 LGHDT and CDR2 YNNKEL come from the germline V gene (reference sequence). The V and J ends lost 3 bases and 1 base respectively, with 6 bases between them. The CDR3 DNA reads as TGTGCCAGCAGCCAGAGGCGGAACACCGGGGAGCTGTTTTTT. Translating gives CASSQRRNTGELFF.

This clonotype was recorded at least ten times. The chain joins TRBV12-3 or TRBV12-4 to TRBJ2-2; D is ambiguous. The CDR3 contains 14 residues. V lost 4 bases and J lost 4, with 10 bases in between. As DNA, the CDR3 is TGTGCCAGCAGTTCCACCCAAATCACCGGGGAGCTGTTTTTT. It is translated as CASSSTQITGELFF.